These 30 T cell receptor beta chains were sequenced from one sample in a study of blood T cell repertoires in COVID-19. Repertoires were generated with immunoSEQ multiplex PCR, while TCRdb's copy carries only in-frame clones and drops some. The data hold some 150,000 clones, with roughly 90% observed a single time. Sequenced material: peripheral blood. Receptors were obtained from an older woman who had recovered from COVID-19.

V gene TRBV5-4 combines with J gene TRBJ2-6, with TRBD1 matching over 10 bases. Germline values: CDR1 SGHNT, CDR2 YYREEE (reference sequence). V lost 3 bases and J lost 0; bases outside the gene matches: 3. The CDR3 has 17 amino acids. The chain's CDR3 is CASSWDRGLSGANVLTF. The DNA for the CDR3 is TGTGCCAGCAGCTGGGACAGGGGCCTCTCTGGGGCCAACGTCCTGACTTTC.

The rearrangement joins TRBV18 to TRBJ2-7, with D possibly TRBD2 on 5 matching bases. The CDR3 contains 14 residues. CDR1 and CDR2 (germline): KGHSH, LQKENI. V lost 3 bases, J lost 1 base, and 10 bases lay in between. The CDR3 loop is CASSPTTGSYEQYF. The CDR3 DNA follows: TGTGCCAGCTCACCGACGACGGGATCCTACGAGCAGTACTTC.

This clone was detected a few times. V and J are TRBV5-5 and TRBJ2-1; maybe TRBD2 (6 bases). Trimming left V 2 bases short and J 3 bases short, with 21 bases between. Per the germline V gene, CDR1 is SGHKS and CDR2 is YYEKEE (reference sequence). There are 18 residues in the CDR3. CDR3 in amino acids: CASSFLFSSDTVYNEQFF. Here the CDR3 DNA reads TGTGCCAGCAGCTTTTTATTCTCTAGCGACACGGTCTACAATGAGCAGTTCTTC.

The gene calls are TRBV2 and TRBJ1-2; possible D gene TRBD1, 5 bases. The CDR3 covers 14 residues. The V gene's germline CDR1 is SNHLY and CDR2 FYNNEI. V gave up 4 bases and J gave up 2 bases, with 11 bases separating them. CDR3 amino acids: CASSAAGQNYGYTF. CDR3 DNA sequence: TGTGCCAGCAGTGCGGCAGGGCAAAACTATGGCTACACCTTC.

This chain uses TRBV2 with TRBJ1-5, with a tentative D call TRBD1 (5 bases). There are 15 residues in the CDR3. Per the germline V gene, CDR1 is SNHLY and CDR2 is FYNNEI. The V end lost 5 bases, the J end lost 5 bases, and 16 bases lay between the germline ends. The CDR3 is CASSRPAGGDQPQHF. In DNA form, the CDR3 reads TGTGCCAGCAGTCGCCCTGCTGGAGGGGATCAGCCCCAGCATTTT.

CDR3 region: CASSKTGVADTQYF. CDR3 DNA: TGTGCCAGCAGCAAAACAGGGGTAGCAGATACGCAGTATTTT. This chain joins TRBV9 and TRBJ2-3; TRBD1 agrees at 7 bases. The germline CDR1 and CDR2 sequences are SGDLS and YYNGEE. The V gene end was trimmed by 4 bases and the J gene end by 4 bases; junction bases not matched to a gene: 6. The CDR3 covers 14 residues.

CDR3: CASSLQGKNIQYF. CDR3 nucleotides: TGTGCCAGTAGTTTACAGGGAAAAAACATTCAGTACTTC. V usage is TRBV19 and J usage is TRBJ2-4, with D possibly TRBD1 on 6 matching bases. Germline assignment: CDR1 LNHDA and CDR2 SQIVND (reference sequence). CDR3 size: 13 residues. V was cut by 5 bases and J by 4 bases, with 9 bases left in between.

The chain employs TRBV19 and TRBJ2-2, with D tentatively TRBD1 (6 bases). The germline gives CDR1 LNHDA, CDR2 SQIVND (reference sequence). Between the trimmed V and J ends, which lost 8 bases and 3 bases, there was a span of 16 bases. The CDR3 is made up of 15 amino acids. The CDR3 sequence is CASYKEQGYTGELFF. CDR3 in DNA: TGTGCCAGTTACAAAGAGCAGGGGTACACCGGGGAGCTGTTTTTT. Drawing the rest from reference TRBV19 and TRBJ2-2, the complete variable domain is DGGITQSPKYLFRKEGQNVTLSCEQNLNHDAMYWYRQDPGQGLRLIYYSQIVNDFQKGDIAEGYSVSREKKESFPLTVTSAQKNPTAFYLCASYKEQGYTGELFFGEGSRLTVL.

The J gene is TRBJ1-4, the V gene TRBV30, with 10 nucleotides matching TRBD1. Germline V gene data show CDR1 as GTSNPN and CDR2 as SVGIG (reference sequence). V dropped 5 bases and J dropped 5; count of bases not matched to a gene: 8. CDR3 length: 15 residues. The CDR3 nucleotides read TGTGCCTGGCGCGCCCGGACAGGGGGGAATGAAAAACTGTTTTTT. Translation: CAWRARTGGNEKLFF.

CDR3 nucleotide sequence: TGCACCAGCAGCCAAGATATGGGCAGGGCCATCCACACCTTC. Its translation: CTSSQDMGRAIHTF. This chain joins TRBV1 and TRBJ1-2; the D call TRBD1 from the table was never checked on the DNA. TRBV1 is annotated as a pseudogene. This CDR3 has 14 amino acids.

A remark on this clone: At one of its ends the junction is not consistent with the germline gene, which may arise from a read error. V is TRBV7-9 and J is TRBJ2-7; D ambiguous. The CDR3 is 12 residues long. The germline V gene has CDR1 SEHNR and CDR2 FQNEAQ (reference sequence). CDR3 sequence reads: CASSSGSFEQYF. CDR3 DNA sequence: TGTGCCAGCAGCTCCGGGTCCTTCGAGCAGTACTTC.

This clone was observed a single time. The J gene is TRBJ1-5, the V gene TRBV6-6, with 10 bases matching TRBD1. The germline gives CDR1 MNHNY, CDR2 SVGAGI (reference sequence). This CDR3 region has 14 residues. V trimming: 5 bases; J trimming: 8 bases; junction bases outside the gene matches: 6. The CDR3 DNA is TGTGCCAGCAGTAAGGGACAGGGGATGGAGCCCCAGCATTTT. Translating it yields CASSKGQGMEPQHF.

CDR3 sequence reads: CASSQDESRAVGDTDTQYF. Written as DNA, the CDR3 is TGTGCCAGCAGCCAAGACGAGAGTCGGGCCGTCGGGGACACAGATACGCAGTATTTT. The rearrangement links TRBV4-2 to TRBJ2-3; D might be TRBD2 (5 bases). CDR3 length: 19 amino acids. Trimming left V 0 bases short and J 2 bases short, with 21 bases between. Germline assignment: CDR1 LGHNA and CDR2 YNFKEQ.

The V and J genes are TRBV3-1 (or the pseudogene TRBV3-2) and TRBJ2-5, with a weak D call TRBD2 (6 bases). Germline CDR1 is LGHDT and CDR2 is YNNKEL (reference sequence). The ends were cut back, 4 bases at V and 2 bases at J, with 11 bases in the middle. The CDR3 is 14 residues long. CDR3 bases: TGTGCCAGCAGCCGAGGGGACTGGCAAGAGACCCAGTACTTC. Protein: CASSRGDWQETQYF.

The chain couples TRBV4-1 to TRBJ2-3, with TRBD2 matching 15 bases. CDR3 length: 17 residues. V lost 5 bases, J lost 2 bases, and 5 bases stayed unmatched. Germline V CDR1 and CDR2: MGHRA, YSYEKL. CDR3: CASSSGTSGGPTDTQYF. The CDR3 DNA follows: TGCGCCAGCAGCTCCGGGACTAGCGGGGGGCCCACAGATACGCAGTATTTT.

This chain joins TRBV7-9 and TRBJ2-7, with TRBD1 matching over 12 bases. V was clipped by 5 bases and J by 5 bases; unmatched bases: 7. CDR3 length: 15 amino acids. Germline V gene sequence: CDR1 SEHNR, CDR2 FQNEAQ (reference sequence). The CDR3 protein is CASSRGTGGFDEQYF. The CDR3 region has the DNA TGTGCCAGCAGCCGTGGGACAGGGGGCTTCGACGAGCAGTACTTC.

The genes are TRBV18 and TRBJ2-6; 7 positions match TRBD2. The CDR3 has 19 amino acids. Trimming cost V 1 base and J 0 bases; bases outside gene matches: 9. Per germline, CDR1 KGHSH and CDR2 LQKENI. The CDR3 coding sequence is TGTGCCAGCTCACCACGCGGGACTACTCCAAGCTCTGGGGCCAACGTCCTGACTTTC. This codes for CASSPRGTTPSSGANVLTF.

This chain uses TRBV25-1 with TRBJ2-3, with D hard to call. The CDR3 consists of 11 residues. Germline-derived CDR1 and CDR2 are MGHDK and SYGVNS. V was cut by 5 bases and J by 3 bases, with 3 bases left in between. The CDR3 reads CASSTTDTQYF. The CDR3 coding sequence is TGTGCCAGCAGTACTACAGATACGCAGTATTTT. Filled out from reference TRBV25-1 and TRBJ2-3, the complete variable domain reads EADIYQTPRYLVIGTGKKITLECSQTMGHDKMYWYQQDPGMELHLIHYSYGVNSTEKGDLSSESTVSRIRTEHFPLTLESARPSHTSQYLCASSTTDTQYFGPGTRLTVL.

The chain carries TRBV19 and TRBJ2-7, with D perhaps matching TRBD2 (6 bases). V was cut by 6 bases and J by 4 bases, with 22 bases left in between. The CDR3 has 16 residues. Looked up from germline, CDR1 is LNHDA and CDR2 is SQIVND (reference sequence). In DNA form, the CDR3 reads TGTGCCAGTAGCCCGGATGGGGGACTCCCACCTTACGAGCAGTACTTC. Encoded protein: CASSPDGGLPPYEQYF.

The CDR3 nucleotides read TGCGCCAGCAGTGAGTCTGCGCGGACCAGGACTAGCGGGGTGTCCTACAATGAGCAGTTCTTC. Translating it yields CASSESARTRTSGVSYNEQFF. The gene calls are TRBV10-2 and TRBJ2-1, with 12 bases fitting TRBD2. The CDR3 spans 21 residues. The ends lost 0 bases at V and 1 base at J; junction bases unmatched: 13. The germline V gene encodes CDR1 WSHSY and CDR2 SAAADI.

The rearrangement uses TRBV30 and TRBJ1-1; a possible D gene is TRBD1 (5 bases). V lost 3 bases, J lost 4 bases, and 15 bases lay in between. Looked up from germline, CDR1 is GTSNPN and CDR2 is SVGIG (reference sequence). The CDR3 is made up of 14 amino acids. DNA of the CDR3: TGTGCCTGGAGCAAACAGGCAGGTACCACTGAAGCTTTCTTT. Its translation: CAWSKQAGTTEAFF.

This clone appeared once. The genes are TRBV7-6 and TRBJ2-5; D might be TRBD2 (6 bases). Germline-derived CDR1 and CDR2 are SGHVS and FNYEAQ. The CDR3 totals 16 residues. V was shortened by 1 base and J by 5 bases, with 17 bases between the two germline ends. DNA for the CDR3: TGTGCCAGCAGCTTAGGGGGGACTTCTACGAGGGAGACCCAGTACTTC. This encodes CASSLGGTSTRETQYF.

The rearrangement links TRBV28 to TRBJ1-1; tentative D call: TRBD1 (6 bases). The CDR3 consists of 12 residues. Trimming removed 8 bases from V and 3 bases from J, with 10 bases in between. Germline CDR1 is MDHEN and CDR2 is SYDVKM. The CDR3 is CASLDRDTEAFF. CDR3 nucleotide sequence: TGTGCCAGCCTGGACAGAGACACTGAAGCTTTCTTT. The whole variable domain, remainder taken from reference TRBV28 and TRBJ1-1, is DVKVTQSSRYLVKRTGEKVFLECVQDMDHENMFWYRQDPGLGLRLIYFSYDVKMKEKGDIPEGYSVSREKKERFSLILESASTNQTSMYLCASLDRDTEAFFGQGTRLTVV.

The J gene is TRBJ2-6, the V gene TRBV5-1, with a possible D match to TRBD1 (5 bases). Trimming took off 0 bases at V and 1 base at J, with 8 bases between the two ends. The CDR3 runs to 16 residues. Germline CDR1 is SGHRS and CDR2 is YFSETQ. Here the CDR3 reads CASSLGQTSGANVLTF. In DNA form, the CDR3 reads TGCGCCAGCAGCTTGGGACAGACGTCTGGGGCCAACGTCCTGACTTTC.

This clone was seen only once. The CDR3 DNA sequence: TGCGCCAGCAGCTCCGGGACAGGGGGTGGCTACACCTTC. This gives the protein CASSSGTGGGYTF. The chain joins TRBV5-1 to TRBJ1-2; TRBD1 aligns across 11 bases. Per germline, CDR1 SGHRS and CDR2 YFSETQ. The V and J ends lost 3 bases and 7 bases, in that order; junction bases with no gene match: 2. The CDR3 has 13 amino acids.

The chain couples TRBV6-5 to TRBJ1-1; D is undetermined. V was clipped by 6 bases and J by 0 bases, with 8 bases between them. The CDR3 spans 13 residues. The germline V gene has CDR1 MNHEY and CDR2 SVGAGI. The CDR3 sequence: CASRVNMNTEAFF. Here the CDR3 DNA reads TGTGCCAGCAGGGTTAACATGAACACTGAAGCTTTCTTT.

V is TRBV5-1 and J is TRBJ2-1; 10 bases match TRBD2. After removal of 4 bases from V and 4 bases from J, the junction contained 8 bases not matched to a gene. CDR3 length equals 16 residues. Germline CDR1 is SGHRS and CDR2 is YFSETQ. The DNA for the CDR3 is TGCGCCAGCAGCCCGGCGACTAGCGGGTTGTACAATGAGCAGTTCTTC. Encoded protein: CASSPATSGLYNEQFF.

The CDR3 protein is CASSQQGARSPLHF. CDR3 nucleotide sequence: TGTGCCAGCAGCCAACAGGGGGCGCGTTCACCCCTCCACTTT. This chain uses TRBV5-4 with TRBJ1-6; 9 bases match TRBD1. The germline gives CDR1 SGHNT, CDR2 YYREEE (reference sequence). Trimming took 4 bases from V and 9 from J; bases not matched to a gene: 5. This CDR3 is built from 14 residues.

The CDR3 here is CASSLPPRGEQYF. The CDR3 DNA sequence: TGTGCCAGCAGCTTACCCCCGCGCGGCGAGCAGTACTTC. This rearrangement joins TRBV7-3 to TRBJ2-7; D unresolved. This CDR3 spans 13 amino acids. Germline assignment: CDR1 SGHTA and CDR2 FQGTGA. V was shortened by 2 bases and J by 6 bases, with 11 bases between the two germline ends.

This chain joins TRBV7-9 and TRBJ1-5; D gene unclear. Germline V gene lookup returns CDR1 SEHNR and CDR2 FQNEAQ (reference sequence). This CDR3 is built from 12 residues. The V end lost 3 bases, the J end lost 11 bases, and 11 bases lay between the germline ends. The CDR3 region is CASSLLDGAQHF. CDR3 sequence (DNA): TGTGCCAGCAGCTTGCTGGACGGGGCCCAGCATTTT.